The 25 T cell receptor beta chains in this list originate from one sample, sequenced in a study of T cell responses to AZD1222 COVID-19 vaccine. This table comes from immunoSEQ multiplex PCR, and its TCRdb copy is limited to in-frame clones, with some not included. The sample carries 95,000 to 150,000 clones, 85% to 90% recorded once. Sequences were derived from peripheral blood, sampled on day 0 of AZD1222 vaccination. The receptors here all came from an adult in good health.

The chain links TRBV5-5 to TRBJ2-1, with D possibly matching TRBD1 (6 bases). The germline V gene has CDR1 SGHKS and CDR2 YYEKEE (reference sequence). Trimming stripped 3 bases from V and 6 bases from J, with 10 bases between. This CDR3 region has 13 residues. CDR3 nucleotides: TGTGCCAGCAGCTGGGGACATCCCAATGAGCAGTTCTTC. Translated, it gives CASSWGHPNEQFF.

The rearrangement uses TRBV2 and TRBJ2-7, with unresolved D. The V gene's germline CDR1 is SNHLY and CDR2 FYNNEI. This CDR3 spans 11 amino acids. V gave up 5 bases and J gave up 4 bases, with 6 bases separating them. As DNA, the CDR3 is TGTGCCAGCAGTCAGAGGTACGAGCAGTACTTC. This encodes CASSQRYEQYF.

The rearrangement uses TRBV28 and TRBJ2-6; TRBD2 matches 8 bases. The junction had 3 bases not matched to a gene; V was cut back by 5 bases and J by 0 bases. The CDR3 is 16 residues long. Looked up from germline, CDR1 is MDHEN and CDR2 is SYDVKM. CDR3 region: CASSPGRGSGANVLTF. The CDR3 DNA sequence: TGTGCCAGCAGTCCCGGGAGGGGCTCTGGGGCCAACGTCCTGACTTTC.

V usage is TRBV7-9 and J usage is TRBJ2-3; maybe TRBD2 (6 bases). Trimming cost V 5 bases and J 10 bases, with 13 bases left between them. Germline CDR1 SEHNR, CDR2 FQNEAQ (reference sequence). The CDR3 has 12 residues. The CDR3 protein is CASSGRLVSQYF. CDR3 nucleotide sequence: TGTGCCAGCAGCGGTCGACTAGTCTCGCAGTATTTT.

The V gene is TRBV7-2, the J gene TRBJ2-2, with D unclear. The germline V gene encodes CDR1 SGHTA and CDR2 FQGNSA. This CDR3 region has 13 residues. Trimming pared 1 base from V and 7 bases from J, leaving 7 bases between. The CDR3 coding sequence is TGTGCCAGCAGCTTAGAAGGGTTCGGGGAGCTGTTTTTT. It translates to CASSLEGFGELFF.

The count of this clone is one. The CDR3: CASSYNRGTEAFF. The CDR3 nucleotides read TGTGCCAGCAGCTACAACAGGGGCACTGAAGCTTTCTTT. J is TRBJ1-1 and V is TRBV5-5, with 7 bases fitting TRBD1. V was pared by 3 bases and J by 4 bases, with 3 bases of the junction left unmatched. The CDR3 is 13 amino acids. Per germline, CDR1 SGHKS and CDR2 YYEKEE (reference sequence).

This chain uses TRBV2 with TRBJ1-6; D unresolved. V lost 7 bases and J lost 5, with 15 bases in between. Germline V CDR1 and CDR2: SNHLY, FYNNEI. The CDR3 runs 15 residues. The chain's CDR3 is CASNRGVENNSPLHF. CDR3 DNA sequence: TGTGCCAGCAATCGTGGGGTAGAAAATAATTCACCCCTCCACTTT.

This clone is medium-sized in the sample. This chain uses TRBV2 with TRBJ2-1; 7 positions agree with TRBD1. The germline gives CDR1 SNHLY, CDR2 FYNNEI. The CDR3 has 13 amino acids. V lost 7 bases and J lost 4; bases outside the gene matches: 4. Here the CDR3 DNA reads TGTGCCAGCACGGGACAGATTTACAATGAGCAGTTCTTC. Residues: CASTGQIYNEQFF.

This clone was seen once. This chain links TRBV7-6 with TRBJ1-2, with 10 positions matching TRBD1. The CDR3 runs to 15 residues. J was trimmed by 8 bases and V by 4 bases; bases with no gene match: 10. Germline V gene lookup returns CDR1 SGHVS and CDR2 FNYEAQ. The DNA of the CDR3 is TGTGCCAGCAGCTCGGGAGGACAGGGGGAGCGCGGCTACACCTTC. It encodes CASSSGGQGERGYTF.

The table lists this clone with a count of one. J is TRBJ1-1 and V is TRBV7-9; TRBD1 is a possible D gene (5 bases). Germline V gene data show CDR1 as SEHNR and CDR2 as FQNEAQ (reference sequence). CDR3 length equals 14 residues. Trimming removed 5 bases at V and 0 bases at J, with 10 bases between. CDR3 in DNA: TGTGCCAGCAGCCCGACAGCCATGAACACTGAAGCTTTCTTT. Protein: CASSPTAMNTEAFF.

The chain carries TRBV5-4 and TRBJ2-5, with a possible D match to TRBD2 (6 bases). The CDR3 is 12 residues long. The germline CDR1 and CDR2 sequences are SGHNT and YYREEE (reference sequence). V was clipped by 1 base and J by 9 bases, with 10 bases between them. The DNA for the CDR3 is TGTGCCAGCAGCTTGAATGGCGGGGCCCAGTACTTC. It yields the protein CASSLNGGAQYF.

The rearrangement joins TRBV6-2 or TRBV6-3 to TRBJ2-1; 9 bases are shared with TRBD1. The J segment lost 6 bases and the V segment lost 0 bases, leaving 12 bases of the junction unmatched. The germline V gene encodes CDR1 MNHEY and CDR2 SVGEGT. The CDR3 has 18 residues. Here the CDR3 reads CASSYSRPRDRESNEQFF. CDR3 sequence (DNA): TGTGCCAGCAGTTACTCGAGACCCCGGGACAGGGAATCCAATGAGCAGTTCTTC.

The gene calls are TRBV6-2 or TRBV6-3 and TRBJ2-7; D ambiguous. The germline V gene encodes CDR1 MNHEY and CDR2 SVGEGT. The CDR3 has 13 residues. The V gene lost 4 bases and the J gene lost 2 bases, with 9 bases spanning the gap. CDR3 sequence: CASSSGRPYEQYF. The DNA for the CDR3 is TGTGCCAGCAGTTCAGGACGGCCCTACGAGCAGTACTTC.

The DNA of the CDR3 is TGTGCCAGCAGCTTAGATCTAAGGTCCGGGGAGCTGTTTTTT. It yields the protein CASSLDLRSGELFF. The chain joins TRBV7-9 to TRBJ2-2; D unclear. Trimming stripped 1 base from V and 6 bases from J, with 9 bases between. The CDR3 runs 14 residues. Germline CDR1 and CDR2: SEHNR and FQNEAQ (reference sequence).

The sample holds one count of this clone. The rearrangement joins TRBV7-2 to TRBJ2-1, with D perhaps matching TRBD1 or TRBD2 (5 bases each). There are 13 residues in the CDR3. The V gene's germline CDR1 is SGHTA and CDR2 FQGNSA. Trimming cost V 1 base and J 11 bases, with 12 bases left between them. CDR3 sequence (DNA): TGTGCCAGCAGCTTAGTGACGGGGCCACAGCAGTTCTTC. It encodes CASSLVTGPQQFF.

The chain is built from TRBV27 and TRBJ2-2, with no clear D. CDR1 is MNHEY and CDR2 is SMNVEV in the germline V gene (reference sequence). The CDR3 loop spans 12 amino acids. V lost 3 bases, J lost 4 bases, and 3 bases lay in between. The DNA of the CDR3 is TGTGCCAGCAGTTTGCGCACCGGGGAGCTGTTTTTT. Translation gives CASSLRTGELFF.

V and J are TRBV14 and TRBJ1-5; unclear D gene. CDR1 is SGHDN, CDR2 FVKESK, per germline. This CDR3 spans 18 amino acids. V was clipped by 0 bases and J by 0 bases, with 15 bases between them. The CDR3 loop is CASSQDQRCRLSNQPQHF. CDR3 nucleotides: TGTGCCAGCAGCCAAGATCAACGGTGCAGGCTTAGCAATCAGCCCCAGCATTTT.

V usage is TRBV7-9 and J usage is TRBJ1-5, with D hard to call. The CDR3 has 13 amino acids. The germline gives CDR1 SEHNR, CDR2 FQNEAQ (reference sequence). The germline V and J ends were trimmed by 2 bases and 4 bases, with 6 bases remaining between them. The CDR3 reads CASSLTENQPQHF. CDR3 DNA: TGTGCCAGCAGCTTAACGGAGAATCAGCCCCAGCATTTT.

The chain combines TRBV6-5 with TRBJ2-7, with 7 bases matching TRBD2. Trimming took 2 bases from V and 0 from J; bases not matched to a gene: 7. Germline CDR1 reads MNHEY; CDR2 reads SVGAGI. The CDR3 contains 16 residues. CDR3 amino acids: CASSYGGGVSSYEQYF. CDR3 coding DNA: TGTGCCAGCAGTTACGGGGGGGGTGTGAGCTCCTACGAGCAGTACTTC.

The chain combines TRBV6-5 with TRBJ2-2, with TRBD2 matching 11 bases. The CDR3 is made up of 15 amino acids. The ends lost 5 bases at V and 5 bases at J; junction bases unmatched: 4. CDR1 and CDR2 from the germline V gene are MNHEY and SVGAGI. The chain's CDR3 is CASSLGLAVTGELFF. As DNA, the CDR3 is TGTGCCAGCAGTCTGGGACTAGCGGTTACCGGGGAGCTGTTTTTT.

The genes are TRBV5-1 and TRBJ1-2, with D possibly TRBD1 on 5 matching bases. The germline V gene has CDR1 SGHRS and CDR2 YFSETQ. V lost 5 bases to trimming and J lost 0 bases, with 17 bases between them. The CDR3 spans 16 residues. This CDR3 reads CASSPWGVDPNYGYTF. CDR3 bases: TGCGCCAGCAGTCCGTGGGGGGTGGACCCTAACTATGGCTACACCTTC.

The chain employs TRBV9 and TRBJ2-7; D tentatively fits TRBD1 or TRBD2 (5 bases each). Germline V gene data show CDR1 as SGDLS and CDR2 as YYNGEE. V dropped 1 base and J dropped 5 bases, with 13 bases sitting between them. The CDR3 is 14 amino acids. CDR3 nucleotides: TGTGCCAGCAGCGTATCGGGGACGGGAAACGAGCAGTACTTC. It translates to CASSVSGTGNEQYF.

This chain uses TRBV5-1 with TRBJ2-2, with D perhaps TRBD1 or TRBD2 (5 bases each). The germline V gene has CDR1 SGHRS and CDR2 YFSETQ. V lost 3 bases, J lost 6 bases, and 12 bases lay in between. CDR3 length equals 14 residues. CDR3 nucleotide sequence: TGCGCCAGCAGCTCGGGACCTAACCCCGGGGAGCTGTTTTTT. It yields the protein CASSSGPNPGELFF.

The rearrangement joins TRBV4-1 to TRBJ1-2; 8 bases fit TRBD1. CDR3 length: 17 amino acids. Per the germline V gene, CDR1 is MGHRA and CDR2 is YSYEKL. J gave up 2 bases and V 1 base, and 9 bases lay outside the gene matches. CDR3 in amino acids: CASSQVGGTGKNYGYTF. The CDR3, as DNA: TGCGCCAGCAGCCAAGTAGGCGGGACAGGAAAAAACTATGGCTACACCTTC.

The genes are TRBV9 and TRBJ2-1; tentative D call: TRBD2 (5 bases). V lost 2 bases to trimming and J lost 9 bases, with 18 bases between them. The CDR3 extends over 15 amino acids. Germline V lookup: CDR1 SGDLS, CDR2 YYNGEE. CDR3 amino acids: CASSVELASVAEQFF. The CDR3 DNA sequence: TGTGCCAGCAGCGTTGAGCTAGCCAGCGTTGCTGAGCAGTTCTTC.